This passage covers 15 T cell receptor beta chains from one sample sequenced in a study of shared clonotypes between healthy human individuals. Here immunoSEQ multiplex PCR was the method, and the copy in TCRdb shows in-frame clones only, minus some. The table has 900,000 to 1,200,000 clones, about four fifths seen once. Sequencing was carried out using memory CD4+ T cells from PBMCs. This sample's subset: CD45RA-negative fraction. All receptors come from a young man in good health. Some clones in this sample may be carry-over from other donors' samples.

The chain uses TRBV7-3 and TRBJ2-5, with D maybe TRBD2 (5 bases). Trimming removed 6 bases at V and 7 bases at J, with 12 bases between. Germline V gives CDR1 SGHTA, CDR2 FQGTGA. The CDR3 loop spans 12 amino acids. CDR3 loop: CASSGEPGTQYF. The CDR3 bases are TGTGCCAGCAGTGGGGAGCCTGGGACCCAGTACTTC.

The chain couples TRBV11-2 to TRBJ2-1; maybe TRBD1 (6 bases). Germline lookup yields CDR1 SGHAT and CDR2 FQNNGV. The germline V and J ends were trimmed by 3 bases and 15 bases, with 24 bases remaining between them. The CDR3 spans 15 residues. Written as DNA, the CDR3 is TGTGCCAGCAGCTTTCCGCCGGGACAAGTCCCTAAGCCGTTCTTC. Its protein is CASSFPPGQVPKPFF. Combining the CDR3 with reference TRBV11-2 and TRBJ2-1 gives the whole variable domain EAGVAQSPRYKIIEKRQSVAFWCNPISGHATLYWYQQILGQGPKLLIQFQNNGVVDDSQLPKDRFSAERLKGVDSTLKIQPAKLEDSAVYLCASSFPPGQVPKPFFGPGTRLTVL.

The CDR3 protein is CASSPTGFTDTQYF. As DNA, the CDR3 is TGTGCCAGCTCACCCACAGGGTTCACAGATACGCAGTATTTT. The chain combines TRBV18 with TRBJ2-3; perhaps TRBD1 as D (6 bases). The CDR3 length is 14 residues. Trimming cost V 3 bases and J 2 bases, with 9 bases left between them. Germline V gives CDR1 KGHSH, CDR2 LQKENI.

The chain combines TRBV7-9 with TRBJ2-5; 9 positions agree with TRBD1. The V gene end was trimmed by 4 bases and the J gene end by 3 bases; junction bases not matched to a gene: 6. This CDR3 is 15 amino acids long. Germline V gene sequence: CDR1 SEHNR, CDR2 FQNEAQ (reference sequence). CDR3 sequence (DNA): TGTGCCAGCAGCTCGGTGACAGGGGGAAAAGAGACCCAGTACTTC. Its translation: CASSSVTGGKETQYF.

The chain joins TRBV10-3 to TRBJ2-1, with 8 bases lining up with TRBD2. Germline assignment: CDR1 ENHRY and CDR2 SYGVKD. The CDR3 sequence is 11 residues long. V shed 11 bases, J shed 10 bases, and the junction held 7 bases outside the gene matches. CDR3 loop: CAASGRGEQFF. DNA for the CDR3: TGTGCCGCCAGCGGGAGAGGGGAGCAGTTCTTC.

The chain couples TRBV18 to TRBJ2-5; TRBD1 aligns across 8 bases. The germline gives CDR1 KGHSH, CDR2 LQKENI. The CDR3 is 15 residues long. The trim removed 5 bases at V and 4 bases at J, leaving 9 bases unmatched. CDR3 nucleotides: TGTGCCAGCTCAGAACAGGGGGTACTCGGAGAGACCCAGTACTTC. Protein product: CASSEQGVLGETQYF.

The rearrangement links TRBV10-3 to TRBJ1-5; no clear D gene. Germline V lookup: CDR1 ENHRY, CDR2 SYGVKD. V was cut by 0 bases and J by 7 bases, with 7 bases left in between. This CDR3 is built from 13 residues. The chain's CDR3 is CAISESEVQPQHF. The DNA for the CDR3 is TGTGCCATCAGTGAGTCGGAAGTGCAGCCCCAGCATTTT.

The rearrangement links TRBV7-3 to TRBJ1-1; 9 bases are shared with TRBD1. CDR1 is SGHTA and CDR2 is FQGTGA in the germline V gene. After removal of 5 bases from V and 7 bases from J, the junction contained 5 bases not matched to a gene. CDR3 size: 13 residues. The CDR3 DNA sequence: TGTGCCAGCAGCCAAAGGACAGGGGTTGAAGCTTTCTTT. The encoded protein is CASSQRTGVEAFF.

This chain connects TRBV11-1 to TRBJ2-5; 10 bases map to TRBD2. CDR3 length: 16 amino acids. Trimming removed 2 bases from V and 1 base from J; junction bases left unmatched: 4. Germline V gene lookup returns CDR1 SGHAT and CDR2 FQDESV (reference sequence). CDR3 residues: CASSLLSGRTQETQYF. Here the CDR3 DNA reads TGTGCCAGCAGCTTACTTAGCGGGAGGACCCAAGAGACCCAGTACTTC.

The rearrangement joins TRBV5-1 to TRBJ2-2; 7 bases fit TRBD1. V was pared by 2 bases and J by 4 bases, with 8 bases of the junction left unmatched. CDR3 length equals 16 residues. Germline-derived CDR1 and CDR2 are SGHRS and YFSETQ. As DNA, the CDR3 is TGCGCCAGCAGCTTCTTCGTAGGGGACAGCACCGGGGAGCTGTTTTTT. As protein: CASSFFVGDSTGELFF.

The CDR3 DNA follows: TGTGCCAGCATGGCGGGGGCCCCCTACGAGCAGTACTTC. It is translated as CASMAGAPYEQYF. The rearrangement links TRBV28 to TRBJ2-7; tentative D call: TRBD2 (7 bases). This CDR3 is 13 amino acids long. V dropped 7 bases and J dropped 2 bases, with 12 bases sitting between them. The germline CDR1 and CDR2 sequences are MDHEN and SYDVKM.

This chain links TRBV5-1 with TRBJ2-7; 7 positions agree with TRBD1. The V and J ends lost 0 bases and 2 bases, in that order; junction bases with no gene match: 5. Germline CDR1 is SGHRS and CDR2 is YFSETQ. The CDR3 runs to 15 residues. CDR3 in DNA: TGCGCCAGCAGCTTGGTCGGCACAGGGGCCTACGAGCAGTACTTC. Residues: CASSLVGTGAYEQYF.

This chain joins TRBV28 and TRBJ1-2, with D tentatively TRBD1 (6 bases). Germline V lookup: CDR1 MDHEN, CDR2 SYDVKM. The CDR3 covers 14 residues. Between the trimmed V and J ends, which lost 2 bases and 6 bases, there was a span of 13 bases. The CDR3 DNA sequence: TGTGCCAGCAGTTTAACAGGGTATCTAGATGGCTACACCTTC. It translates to CASSLTGYLDGYTF.

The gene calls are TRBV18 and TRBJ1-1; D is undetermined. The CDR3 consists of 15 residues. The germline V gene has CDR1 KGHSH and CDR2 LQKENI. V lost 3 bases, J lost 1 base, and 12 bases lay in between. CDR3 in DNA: TGTGCCAGCTCACCTTCCGGCGGGCCGAACACTGAAGCTTTCTTT. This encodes CASSPSGGPNTEAFF.

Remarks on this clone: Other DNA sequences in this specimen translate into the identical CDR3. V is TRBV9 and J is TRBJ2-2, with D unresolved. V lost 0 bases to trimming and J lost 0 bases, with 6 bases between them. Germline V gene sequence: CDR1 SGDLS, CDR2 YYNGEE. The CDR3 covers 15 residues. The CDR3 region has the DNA TGTGCCAGCAGCGTAGCACTTTCGAACACCGGGGAGCTGTTTTTT. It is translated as CASSVALSNTGELFF.